This T cell receptor beta chain was sequenced during a study of cytomegalovirus exposure and HLA in healthy donors. The PCR contained 60 Vbeta and 13 Jbeta primers. Profiling relied on immunoSEQ multiplex PCR, and the TCRdb table lists in-frame clones only, not all of them. This sample contains under 200,000 clones. Germline V CDR1 and CDR2: GTSNPN, SVGIG (reference sequence). This CDR3 contains 12 residues. V was clipped by 7 bases and J by 15 bases; unmatched bases: 9. The receptor's source is a woman aged 18-30 years in good health and CMV-seropositive. The chain has TRBV30 and TRBJ2-1; 13 positions agree with TRBD2. The sample was PBMCs. Here the CDR3 DNA reads TGTGCCTTGGGACTAGCGGGACCTCCCGGGTTCTTC. It specifies CALGLAGPPGFF.